This T cell receptor beta chain was sequenced in a study of blood T cell repertoires in COVID-19. Study summary: COVID-19 samples collected from the United States, Italy and Spain covered acute and convalescent phases. The analysed material was cDNA or gDNA that came from T cells, B-cell-depleted T cells, or PBMCs.

Germline V gene sequence: CDR1 SNHLY, CDR2 FYNNEI. This CDR3 has 18 amino acids. The V end lost 2 bases, the J end lost 2 bases, and 19 bases lay between the germline ends. As originally analysed: Reference gene primer amplification in the assay estimated nucleated cell counts. Data came from immunoSEQ multiplex PCR; TCRdb stores just in-frame clones and leaves some out. The V and J calls and clone size were taken over from that table, and D and trimming were inferred from the DNA. The sample records 55,000 to 80,000 clones, about 86% being singletons. The sequence derives from a human donor in a cohort sampled during active COVID-19. Sequenced input: peripheral blood. The V gene is TRBV2, the J gene TRBJ1-3, with a tentative D call TRBD1 (5 bases). The CDR3 DNA sequence: TGTGCCAGCAGTGAACTTTGGGCAGGGTTTCGGGCTGGAAACACCATATATTTT. Translated: CASSELWAGFRAGNTIYF. Full variable domain (rest looked up from reference TRBV2 and TRBJ1-3): EPEVTQTPSHQVTQMGQEVILRCVPISNHLYFYWYRQILGQKVEFLVSFYNNEISEKSEIFDDQFSVERPDGSNFTLKIRSTKLEDSAMYFCASSELWAGFRAGNTIYFGEGSWLTVV.